Listed below are T cell receptor beta chains from one sample, sequenced in a study of vaccination and CD4 T cells after COVID-19. TCRdb used MiXCR to reprocess the PCR reads, holding one entry per CDR3 protein. The data hold about 23,000 distinct CDR3 sequences, with around 67% observed a single time. These receptors' antigens are unknown. The sample was CD4+ T cells from blood, cultured in vitro, taken after SARS-CoV-2 vaccination. All receptors derive from a human donor who received a COVID-19 vaccine. CDR3s include the opening cysteine and the closing phenylalanine or tryptophan. The order of the fields is clone size, J gene, D gene, V gene, CDR3 DNA, CDR3 protein. A D gene is named only where the DNA matches it firmly. Only part of the rows carry a size: once, few, many, or a class if the clone is expanded.

>once|TRBJ2-4|.|TRBV10-2
TGCGCCAGCAGTGCGGGCAGAAACATTCAGTACTTC
CASSAGRNIQYF
>.|TRBJ1-1|.|TRBV11-2
TGTGCCAGCACCCCTCCGGCCGGGGGAGGGTTATTGAACACTGAAGCTTTCTTT
CASTPPAGGGLLNTEAFF
>.|TRBJ1-6|.|TRBV6-1
TGTGCCAGCAGTGAAGTGGCAGGGAATTCACCCCTCCACTTT
CASSEVAGNSPLHF
>few|TRBJ1-1|.|TRBV6-5
TGTGCCAGCAGTTACGTTTTCGGGAGCACTGAAGCTTTCTTT
CASSYVFGSTEAFF
>.|TRBJ1-2|.|TRBV24-1
TGTGCCACCAGTGACCCAGGGAATAAAGAGGGCTACACCTTC
CATSDPGNKEGYTF
>.|TRBJ2-7|TRBD2|TRBV11-3
TGTGCCAGCAGCTTAGAGAGAGCGGGGGGCTCCTACGAGCAGTACTTC
CASSLERAGGSYEQYF
>.|TRBJ2-7|.|TRBV7-8
TGTGCCAGCAGCTTATTTGGACGGAATTACGAGCAGTACTTC
CASSLFGRNYEQYF
>few|TRBJ1-5|.|TRBV7-8
TGTGCCAGCAGCTTAGACCTACTCAAGACGGATCACAATCAGCCCCAGCATTTT
CASSLDLLKTDHNQPQHF
>.|TRBJ1-2|.|TRBV20-1
TGCAGTGCTAGGCGGGTTGCATGGGGGCGAAACTATGGCTACACCTTC
CSARRVAWGRNYGYTF
>.|TRBJ1-1|TRBD1|TRBV10-3
TGTGCCATCAGTGAACAGGGGGCTGGATGGAACACTGAAGCTTTCTTT
CAISEQGAGWNTEAFF
>few|TRBJ1-1|TRBD1|TRBV20-1
TGCAGTGCTAGTCCCGGACAGGGTACCTACACTGAAGCTTTCTTT
CSASPGQGTYTEAFF
>.|TRBJ2-3|TRBD1|TRBV24-1
TGTGCCACCAGTGATCAAATAGGGGGCTTAGTTTCGGATACGCAGTATTTT
CATSDQIGGLVSDTQYF
>.|TRBJ1-1|.|TRBV6-5
TGTGCCAGCAGTTACGGGGATGCGGCTTTCTTT
CASSYGDAAFF
>.|TRBJ1-3|.|TRBV4-2
TGTGCCAGCACTAACCCCTTGGTTACAAGCTCACGGAACACCATATATTTT
CASTNPLVTSSRNTIYF
>.|TRBJ2-3|TRBD2|TRBV20-1
TGCAGTGCTCTAAGAACTATAGCGGGGGCGAGCACAGATACGCAGTATTTT
CSALRTIAGASTDTQYF
>.|TRBJ2-7|.|TRBV11-3
TGTGCCAGCAGTCAGAACCACGGGCTAAACTACGAGCAGTACTTC
CASSQNHGLNYEQYF
>.|TRBJ2-3|.|TRBV9
TGTGCCAGCAGCCTCATGGGGCGGACCACAGATACGCAGTATTTT
CASSLMGRTTDTQYF
>.|TRBJ2-5|.|TRBV6-5
TGTGCCAGCAGTTACGCCCCAACCGGGGGAATGGCGAAACAAGAGACCCAGTACTTC
CASSYAPTGGMAKQETQYF
>few|TRBJ1-1|.|TRBV19
TGTGCCAGTAGCCAGCGGGAGCTGAAAGCTTTCTTT
CASSQRELKAFF
>few|TRBJ1-1|TRBD1|TRBV6-1
TGTGCCAGCAGTGCCTGGGACAGGGAGAACACTGAAGCTTTCTTT
CASSAWDRENTEAFF
>medium-sized|TRBJ1-4|.|TRBV6-1
TGTGCCAGCAGAAGGGCGAATACCGGGACCGTTAATGAAAAACTGTTTTTT
CASRRANTGTVNEKLFF
>.|TRBJ1-4|.|TRBV2
TGTGCCAGCGCGGGAGCGGGGGGCCGCGTGGAAAAACTGTTTTTT
CASAGAGGRVEKLFF
>.|TRBJ2-7|.|TRBV20-1
TGCAGTGCTAGACGGCAATACGGGGCGCGCGAGCAGTACTTC
CSARRQYGAREQYF
>few|TRBJ1-1|.|TRBV6-2/TRBV6-3
TGTGTCCCCTCCACTGAAGCTTTCTTT
CVPSTEAFF
>.|TRBJ2-5|TRBD2|TRBV6-1
TGTGCCAGTTCTAGCGGGGGTAGTCAAGAGACCCAGTACTTC
CASSSGGSQETQYF
>.|TRBJ1-6|.|TRBV21-1
TGTGCCAGCAGCAAAGGTCCAGGGACAGTTGGGGATATTAATTCACCCCTCCACTTT
CASSKGPGTVGDINSPLHF
>few|TRBJ1-2|.|TRBV30
TGTGCCTGGACAGGTTCATATGGCTACACCTTC
CAWTGSYGYTF
>.|TRBJ1-2|TRBD1|TRBV30
TGTGCCTGGAGGCTACCCGACAGGGGGTCTCAGGGCTACACCTTC
CAWRLPDRGSQGYTF
>.|TRBJ1-1|.|TRBV25-1
TGTGCCAGCAGACGGATGAACACTGAAGCTTTCTTT
CASRRMNTEAFF
>few|TRBJ1-2|.|TRBV5-1
TGCGCCAGCAGTAGGGGAGCTGAGGATGGCTACACCTTC
CASSRGAEDGYTF
>.|TRBJ2-5|TRBD1|TRBV20-1
TGCAGCGCCAACAGGGGGTCGCAAGAGACCCAGTACTTC
CSANRGSQETQYF
>.|TRBJ2-7|TRBD1|TRBV24-1
TGTGCCACCAGTGATCACAGGGGGCGAGAGCAGTACTTC
CATSDHRGREQYF
>.|TRBJ1-3|TRBD1|TRBV20-1
TGCAGTGCTAGATCCATAGGGGGCCCTATCTCTGGAAACACCATATATTTT
CSARSIGGPISGNTIYF
>.|TRBJ2-5|.|TRBV29-1
TGCAGCGTTGAATACGATATGGGTAGGACCCAGTACTTC
CSVEYDMGRTQYF
>.|TRBJ1-1|TRBD1|TRBV10-3
TGTGCCATCAGTGAGTCGACGGCCAGGGGGATGAACACTGAAGCTTTCTTT
CAISESTARGMNTEAFF
>.|TRBJ1-2|.|TRBV20-1
TGCAGTGCTACTAGTCAGAACTATGGCTACACCTTC
CSATSQNYGYTF
>once|TRBJ2-7|.|TRBV7-6
TGTGCCAGCAGCTTCGGGGCTTCCCGCGAGCAGTACTTC
CASSFGASREQYF
>few|TRBJ1-2|TRBD1|TRBV20-1
TGCAGTGCTGGACAGGGGGGGTCTGGCTACACCTTC
CSAGQGGSGYTF
>.|TRBJ1-5|.|TRBV2
TGTGCCAGCAGTGGGTCAGGTCAGCCCCAGCATTTT
CASSGSGQPQHF
>.|TRBJ2-3|.|TRBV18
TGTGCCAGCTCACCATCACTAAGCACAGATACGCAGTATTTT
CASSPSLSTDTQYF
>.|TRBJ2-7|TRBD1|TRBV6-2/TRBV6-3
TGTGCCAGCAGTTACTGGGCAGGGGGTTCCTACGAGCAGTACTTC
CASSYWAGGSYEQYF
>.|TRBJ1-5|.|TRBV19
TGTGCCAGTAGTATGCGGACTCCGAGGGGTCAGCCCCAGCATTTT
CASSMRTPRGQPQHF
>few|TRBJ1-5|TRBD1|TRBV20-1
TGCAGTGCCAAAGACAGGGGGCCCAATCAGCCCCAGCATTTT
CSAKDRGPNQPQHF
>.|TRBJ2-2|.|TRBV6-2/TRBV6-3
TGTGCCAGCAGCTCCCAGGGGAAGGCTAACACCGGGGAGCTGTTTTTT
CASSSQGKANTGELFF
>.|TRBJ2-1|TRBD2|TRBV19
TGTGCCAGTAGTATCTCGACTAGCGGGGGTCGGCAGTTCTTC
CASSISTSGGRQFF
>.|TRBJ1-3|.|TRBV6-1
TGTGCCAGCAGGCCAGGGGTTTCAGGAAACACCATATATTTT
CASRPGVSGNTIYF
>few|TRBJ2-7|.|TRBV7-2
TGTGCCAGCAGCTTAGTCATGGGGGAAACCTACGAGCAGTACTTC
CASSLVMGETYEQYF
>.|TRBJ2-2|.|TRBV20-1
TGCAGTGCTAGGAGCGCAGGGGGACTCAACACCGGGGAGCTGTTTTTT
CSARSAGGLNTGELFF
>.|TRBJ2-3|TRBD1|TRBV2
TGTGCCAGCAGTGATCCGGGACAGGGGGTCACAGATACGCAGTATTTT
CASSDPGQGVTDTQYF
>.|TRBJ1-2|TRBD1|TRBV28
TGTGCCAGCAGTCGCCCCAGACAGGGCGGTGGCTACACCTTC
CASSRPRQGGGYTF
>.|TRBJ2-5|.|TRBV4-1
TGCGCCAGCAGCCCTACGGAGGGGGCCCAAGAGACCCAGTACTTC
CASSPTEGAQETQYF